These 15 T cell receptor beta chains were all obtained from the same sample, sequenced in a study of T cells in Graves' hyperthyroidism and ophthalmopathy (dated by TCRdb to the late 2010s). The library was prepared using multiplex PCR. Data came from an Illumina HiSeq 2000. Amplification of TCR beta CDR3 regions was carried out from RNA transcripts. The first round of RT-PCR for the TCR CDR3 was performed with the HTBI primer set and the Qiagen OneStep RT-PCR kit. TCRdb reprocessed the public reads (quality trimming at Q25 with fastp, clone calling with MiXCR) and kept in-frame beta chains. Rows with a matching CDR3 protein are joined into one entry that keeps the most common DNA and genes. This sample has roughly 110,000 distinct CDR3 sequences in its table, and about 15% of those were observed once. Jointly, the top ten make up roughly 40% of the sample. The sequenced sample was blood. These receptors originate from a woman aged 50 to 60 with Graves' hyperthyroidism.

This clonotype appeared many times. This chain uses TRBV19 with TRBJ1-1; D is undetermined. There are 13 residues in the CDR3. V lost 7 bases and J 1 base, leaving 10 bases between the germline ends. The germline CDR1 and CDR2 sequences are LNHDA and SQIVND (reference sequence). In nucleotides, the CDR3 is TGTGCCAGTAATAGGTCTCCGAACACTGAAGCTTTCTTT. Translation: CASNRSPNTEAFF.

The table lists this clonotype with many counts. V and J are TRBV30 and TRBJ2-2; TRBD1 is a possible D gene (6 bases). Germline CDR1 GTSNPN, CDR2 SVGIG (reference sequence). V shed 2 bases and J shed 4 bases, with 11 bases lying between them. This CDR3 is 14 amino acids long. This CDR3 reads CAWSRGQSTGELFF. The DNA for the CDR3 is TGTGCCTGGAGTAGAGGACAGTCCACCGGGGAGCTGTTTTTT.

Many counts were recorded for this clonotype. This chain uses TRBV5-1 with TRBJ2-1; D ambiguous. Trimming took 5 bases from V and 3 from J, leaving 9 bases between them. Germline CDR1 and CDR2: SGHRS and YFSETQ. The CDR3 sequence is 13 residues long. This chain's CDR3 is CASRLSVYNEQFF. The CDR3 nucleotides read TGCGCCAGCAGGTTGAGTGTCTACAATGAGCAGTTCTTC.

This clonotype was detected many times. V and J are TRBV18 and TRBJ2-7; TRBD1 matches 9 bases. The trim removed 1 base at V and 7 bases at J, leaving 8 bases unmatched. CDR1 is KGHSH, CDR2 LQKENI, per germline. This CDR3 is 15 amino acids long. The CDR3 sequence: CASSPLLYRGQEQYF. In DNA form, the CDR3 reads TGTGCCAGCTCACCACTGTTGTACAGGGGGCAGGAGCAGTACTTC. Variable domain in full (rest from reference TRBV18 and TRBJ2-7): NAGVMQNPRHLVRRRGQEARLRCSPMKGHSHVYWYRQLPEEGLKFMVYLQKENIIDESGMPKERFSAEFPKEGPSILRIQQVVRGDSAAYFCASSPLLYRGQEQYFGPGTRLTVT.

About this clonotype itself: This may be a read error, as it is one base from a much larger clone. The chain joins TRBV28 to TRBJ1-5, with 7 nucleotides matching TRBD1. This CDR3 contains 19 residues. Germline assignment: CDR1 MDHEN and CDR2 SYDVKM. Here the CDR3 reads CASSSGSGGTKNSNQPQRF. CDR3 sequence (DNA): TGTGCCAGCAGTTCGGGTTCAGGGGGGACAAAAAATAGCAATCAGCCCCAGCGTTTT.

This clonotype was found many times. The rearrangement links TRBV20-1 to TRBJ2-5, with 7 positions matching TRBD1. The CDR3 consists of 10 residues. The V gene's germline CDR1 is DFQATT and CDR2 SNEGSKA (reference sequence). With V trimmed by 6 bases and J by 12 bases, 7 bases remained unmatched. This CDR3 is CSATGQLEYF. CDR3 coding DNA: TGCAGTGCCACGGGACAGTTGGAGTACTTC.

This clonotype was seen a few times. This chain joins TRBV28 and TRBJ2-1, with TRBD2 matching over 8 bases. The CDR3 runs 15 residues. J gave up 2 bases and V 1 base, and 1 base lay outside the gene matches. The germline V gene has CDR1 MDHEN and CDR2 SYDVKM. The CDR3 coding sequence is TGTGCCAGCAGTTTATATAGCGGGGCCTACAATGAGCAGTTCTTC. It encodes CASSLYSGAYNEQFF.

In the case of this clonotype: A much more abundant neighbour one base away suggests this may be a read error. The chain joins TRBV7-9 to TRBJ2-4; no clear D gene. The CDR3 length is 13 residues. Germline values: CDR1 SEHNR, CDR2 FQNEAQ (reference sequence). CDR3 loop: CASTPPDKNIQHF. The CDR3 bases are TGTGCCAGCACCCCCCCTGACAAGAACATTCAGCACTTC. Drawing the rest from reference TRBV7-9 and TRBJ2-4, the complete variable domain is DTGVSQNPRHKITKRGQNVTFRCDPISEHNRLYWYRQTLGQGPEFLTYFQNEAQLEKSRLLSDRFSAERPKGSFSTLEIQRTEQGDSAMYLCASTPPDKNIQHFGAGTRLSVL.

The V gene is TRBV28, the J gene TRBJ2-6; no firm D call. The CDR3 contains 13 residues. Germline V lookup: CDR1 MDHEN, CDR2 SYDVKM. V lost 5 bases, J lost 3 bases, and 5 bases lay in between. In nucleotides, the CDR3 is TGTGCCAGCAGTCGAGTTGGGGCCAACGTCCTGACTTTC. Amino acid sequence: CASSRVGANVLTF.

The V call is TRBV27, the J call TRBJ2-7; TRBD1 matches 7 bases. This CDR3 is built from 16 residues. The junction had 12 bases not matched to a gene; V was cut back by 6 bases and J by 1 base. Per germline, CDR1 MNHEY and CDR2 SMNVEV (reference sequence). The CDR3 DNA sequence: TGTGCCAGCAGCCCTAGACAGGGTAAGAGTTCCTACGAGCAGTACTTC. It codes for CASSPRQGKSSYEQYF.

This clonotype was recorded many times. The chain recombines TRBV5-6 with TRBJ1-1; D gene unclear. The CDR3 covers 12 residues. Trimming removed 2 bases from V and 5 bases from J, with 7 bases in between. The germline V gene has CDR1 SGHDT and CDR2 YYEEEE. This CDR3 reads CASSFEGTEAFF. The DNA of the CDR3 is TGTGCCAGCAGCTTTGAAGGGACTGAAGCTTTCTTT.

The V gene is TRBV5-1, the J gene TRBJ2-1, with 12 positions matching TRBD2. The CDR3 has 18 amino acids. Germline CDR1 and CDR2: SGHRS and YFSETQ. V shed 3 bases, J shed 2 bases, and the junction held 9 bases outside the gene matches. This chain's CDR3 is CASSSTLAGGGTYNEQFF. CDR3 nucleotides: TGCGCCAGCAGCTCCACCCTAGCGGGAGGGGGGACCTACAATGAGCAGTTCTTC.

This clonotype was seen repeatedly, ten times or more. The V and J genes are TRBV11-2 and TRBJ2-5; weak D call: TRBD2 (6 bases). With 5 bases removed from V and 1 base from J, the gap between germline ends came to 14 bases. The CDR3 consists of 15 residues. Germline values: CDR1 SGHAT, CDR2 FQNNGV. The DNA of the CDR3 is TGTGCCAGCAGCGCCCGGGACTCCGCCCAAGAGACCCAGTACTTC. It yields the protein CASSARDSAQETQYF.

This clonotype occurred many times. This chain uses TRBV11-3 with TRBJ2-1; D unresolved. Per the germline V gene, CDR1 is SGHNT and CDR2 is YENEEA. V lost 3 bases to trimming and J lost 3 bases, with 6 bases between them. This CDR3 region has 13 residues. Here the CDR3 reads CASSFANYNEQFF. The CDR3 coding sequence is TGTGCCAGCAGCTTTGCGAACTACAATGAGCAGTTCTTC.

This clonotype was counted at least ten times. The CDR3 protein is CAIKTSGSFNEQYF. CDR3 in DNA: TGTGCCATCAAAACTAGCGGGAGTTTCAACGAGCAGTACTTC. This sequence joins TRBV10-3 and TRBJ2-7; TRBD2 matches at 11 bases. After removal of 7 bases from V and 5 bases from J, the junction contained 7 bases not matched to a gene. CDR3 length: 14 residues. Per germline, CDR1 ENHRY and CDR2 SYGVKD.